This T cell receptor beta chain was profiled in a study of T cells in Graves' hyperthyroidism and ophthalmopathy. The study, taken as a whole, reports: By a 13 V-J model, ophthalmopathy was set apart from stable hyperthyroidism.

It was RNA transcripts that yielded the amplified TCR beta CDR3 regions. Initially, a first-round RT-PCR of the TCR CDR3 employed the HTBI primer set. TCRdb passed the multiplex PCR reads through MiXCR, listing each CDR3 protein once. Here the sample spans about 500,000 distinct CDR3 sequences, over 13% being singletons. At least ten counts were recorded for this clonotype. What it binds is not known. The CDR3 contains 13 residues. V lost 3 bases, J lost 3 bases, and 8 bases lay in between. The receptor was derived from a woman aged 18-35 years with Graves' hyperthyroidism. Sequenced sample: blood. The V call is TRBV12-3 or TRBV12-4, the J call TRBJ1-1; possible D gene TRBD1, 5 bases. Written as DNA, the CDR3 is TGTGCCAGCAGTTTCGGGGCTGACACTGAAGCTTTCTTT. It yields the protein CASSFGADTEAFF.